Below, 9 T cell receptor beta chains from the same sample are listed, as sequenced in a study of spatial heterogeneity in lung cancer. Described time point: sample taken at primary tumor resection. Via MiXCR, TCRdb re-called the 5' RACE reads, giving one row per CDR3 protein. The sample has 14,000 or so distinct CDR3 sequences; approximately 4.5% are singletons. These receptors' targets are unknown. Study results and caveats: Tumor mutation counts were tracked by expanded intratumoral alpha and beta TCR counts.

Material: lung tumor tissue, obtained at surgery. The receptors derive from a female donor with early-stage non-small cell lung cancer.

As to this clonotype: The library was designed around alpha chains, so this beta chain is a stray read whose abundance carries little weight. The rearrangement uses TRBV5-1 and TRBJ1-2, with D unresolved. CDR3 length equals 14 residues. V was trimmed by 3 bases and J by 0 bases, leaving 9 bases between them. CDR1 SGHRS and CDR2 YFSETQ come from the germline V gene. CDR3 region: CASSSLGANYGYTF. For the CDR3, the DNA is TGCGCCAGCAGCTCCCTCGGGGCTAACTATGGCTACACCTTC. Together with reference TRBV5-1 and TRBJ1-2, the CDR3 gives the full variable domain: KAGVTQTPRYLIKTRGQQVTLSCSPISGHRSVSWYQQTPGQGLQFLFEYFSETQRNKGNFPGRFSGRQFSNSRSEMNVSTLELGDSALYLCASSSLGANYGYTFGSGTRLTVV.

This clonotype occurred many times. This beta chain is a stray read from a library made for alpha chains; its abundance is not meaningful. The chain is built from TRBV6-5 and TRBJ1-2; D perhaps matches TRBD1 (6 bases). Trimming removed 5 bases from V and 4 bases from J, with 11 bases in between. CDR3 length equals 13 residues. CDR1 is MNHEY, CDR2 SVGAGI, per germline. CDR3 loop: CASSLPTGYGYTF. DNA for the CDR3: TGTGCCAGCAGTCTTCCGACAGGCTATGGCTACACCTTC.

This clonotype was seen repeatedly, ten times or more. Since it is a stray read in a library aimed at alpha chains, this beta chain has a size that is not meaningful. The rearrangement uses TRBV5-1 and TRBJ2-5; 16 positions agree with TRBD2. The CDR3 consists of 18 residues. After removal of 1 base from V and 6 bases from J, the junction contained 9 bases not matched to a gene. Germline CDR1 and CDR2: SGHRS and YFSETQ. The chain's CDR3 is CASSLIPGLAGGHKTQYF. CDR3 DNA sequence: TGCGCCAGCAGCTTGATTCCGGGACTAGCGGGGGGGCACAAGACCCAGTACTTC.

This clonotype appeared many times. The library was prepared for alpha chains; this beta chain is a stray read, so its frequency means little. The chain employs TRBV2 and TRBJ2-1; 10 bases line up with TRBD2. The CDR3 contains 15 residues. J was trimmed by 9 bases and V by 10 bases; bases with no gene match: 15. Germline CDR1 SNHLY, CDR2 FYNNEI. This CDR3 reads CATCFIAGGLGEQFF. CDR3 nucleotides: TGTGCCACCTGTTTTATAGCGGGGGGTTTAGGTGAGCAGTTCTTC.

This clonotype showed up many times. As an off-target read in a library built for alpha chains, this beta chain has a frequency of little significance. The rearrangement uses TRBV5-1 and TRBJ2-3; 7 bases map to TRBD1. This CDR3 spans 17 amino acids. Germline-derived CDR1 and CDR2 are SGHRS and YFSETQ. V gave up 0 bases and J gave up 5 bases; unmatched junction bases: 12. The DNA of the CDR3 is TGCGCCAGCAGCTTGGGGGCTCCTGGGACAGTTGGAGATACGCAGTATTTT. It is translated as CASSLGAPGTVGDTQYF.

This clonotype was seen ten or more times. Within a library made for alpha chains, this beta chain is off target, and its count is uninformative. The V gene is TRBV24-1, the J gene TRBJ2-2; unclear D gene. The CDR3 length is 15 residues. Trimming shortened V by 0 bases and J by 4 bases, and 8 bases separated the two germline ends. In germline, CDR1 is KGHDR, CDR2 SFDVKD. The DNA for the CDR3 is TGTGCCACCAGTGATTTGTCCAGTCCCACCGGGGAGCTGTTTTTT. Translating it yields CATSDLSSPTGELFF.

This clonotype appeared many times. This beta chain is off target for a library built for alpha chains, so its abundance means little. The rearrangement links TRBV20-1 to TRBJ1-6; a possible D gene is TRBD1 (5 bases). Trimming took 6 bases from V and 9 from J, leaving 15 bases between them. Germline CDR1 DFQATT, CDR2 SNEGSKA (reference sequence). CDR3 size: 13 residues. CDR3 nucleotides: TGCAGTGCAACATACTCGACAGCTTCACCCCTCCACTTT. Protein product: CSATYSTASPLHF.

This clonotype was counted many times. The library was designed around alpha chains, so this beta chain is a stray read whose abundance carries little weight. J is TRBJ1-3 and V is TRBV20-1; the match to TRBD1 covers 8 bases. V was pared by 3 bases and J by 4 bases, with 5 bases of the junction left unmatched. This CDR3 is built from 14 residues. Germline CDR1 reads DFQATT; CDR2 reads SNEGSKA (reference sequence). CDR3 sequence: CSASQGAGGNTIYF. The CDR3, as DNA: TGCAGTGCTAGTCAGGGGGCGGGAGGAAACACCATATATTTT.

At least ten counts were recorded for this clonotype. This beta chain represents an off-target read in a library built for alpha chains; its size is of limited meaning. The V and J genes are TRBV7-2 and TRBJ1-1; D unclear. The V end lost 6 bases, the J end lost 0 bases, and 11 bases lay between the germline ends. Per germline, CDR1 SGHTA and CDR2 FQGNSA. The CDR3 is 14 amino acids. The CDR3 sequence: CASSNRTVNTEAFF. The DNA of the CDR3 is TGTGCCAGCAGTAATCGGACGGTGAACACTGAAGCTTTCTTT.